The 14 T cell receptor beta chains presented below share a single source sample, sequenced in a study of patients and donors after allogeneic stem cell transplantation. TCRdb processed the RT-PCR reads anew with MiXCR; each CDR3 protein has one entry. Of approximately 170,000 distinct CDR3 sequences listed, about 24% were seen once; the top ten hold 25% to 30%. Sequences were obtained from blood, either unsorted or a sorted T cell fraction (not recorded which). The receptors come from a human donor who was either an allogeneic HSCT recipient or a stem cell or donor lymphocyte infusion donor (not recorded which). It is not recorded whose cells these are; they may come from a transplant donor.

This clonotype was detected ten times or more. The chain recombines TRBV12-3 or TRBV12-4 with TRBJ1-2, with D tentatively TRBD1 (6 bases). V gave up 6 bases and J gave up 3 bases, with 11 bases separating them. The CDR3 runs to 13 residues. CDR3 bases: TGTGCCAGCAGACAGGGCGGGTACTATGGCTACACCTTC. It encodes CASRQGGYYGYTF.

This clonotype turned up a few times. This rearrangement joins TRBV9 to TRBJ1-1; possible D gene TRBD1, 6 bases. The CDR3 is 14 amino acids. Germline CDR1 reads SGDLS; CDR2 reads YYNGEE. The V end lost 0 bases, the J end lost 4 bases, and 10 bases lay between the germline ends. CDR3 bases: TGTGCCAGCAGCGTAGGCAGGGGTCTCACTGAAGCTTTCTTT. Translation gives CASSVGRGLTEAFF.

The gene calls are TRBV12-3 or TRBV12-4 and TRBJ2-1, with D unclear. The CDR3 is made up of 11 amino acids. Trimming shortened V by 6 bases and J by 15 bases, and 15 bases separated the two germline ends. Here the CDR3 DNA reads TGTGCCAGCAGCCCGGAAAACCTTTTGTTCTTC. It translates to CASSPENLLFF.

The CDR3 region is CSARVEQGAGYTF. For the CDR3, the DNA is TGCAGTGCTAGAGTGGAACAGGGAGCTGGCTACACCTTC. This chain connects TRBV20-1 to TRBJ1-2; possible D gene TRBD1, 6 bases. V lost 1 base to trimming and J lost 7 bases, with 13 bases between them. Germline V gene lookup returns CDR1 DFQATT and CDR2 SNEGSKA (reference sequence). The CDR3 is 13 residues long.

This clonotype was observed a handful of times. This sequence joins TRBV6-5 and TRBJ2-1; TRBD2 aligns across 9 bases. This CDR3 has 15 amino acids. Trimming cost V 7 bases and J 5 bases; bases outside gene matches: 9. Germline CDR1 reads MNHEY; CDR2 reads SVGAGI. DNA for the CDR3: TGTGCCAGCATTCCCGGGACTAGCACGAACAATGAGCAGTTCTTC. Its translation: CASIPGTSTNNEQFF.

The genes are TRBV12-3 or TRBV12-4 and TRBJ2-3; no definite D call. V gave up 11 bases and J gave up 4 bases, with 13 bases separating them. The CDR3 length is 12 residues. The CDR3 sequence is CAGSSSPDTQYF. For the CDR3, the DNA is TGTGCCGGCTCTAGTTCCCCAGATACGCAGTATTTT.

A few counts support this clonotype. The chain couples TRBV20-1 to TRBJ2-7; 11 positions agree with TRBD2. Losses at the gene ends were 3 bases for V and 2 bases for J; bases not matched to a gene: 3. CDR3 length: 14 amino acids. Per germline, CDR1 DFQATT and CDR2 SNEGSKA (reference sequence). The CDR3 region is CSARGTSGTYEQYF. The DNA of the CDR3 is TGCAGTGCTAGGGGGACTAGCGGAACCTACGAGCAGTACTTC.

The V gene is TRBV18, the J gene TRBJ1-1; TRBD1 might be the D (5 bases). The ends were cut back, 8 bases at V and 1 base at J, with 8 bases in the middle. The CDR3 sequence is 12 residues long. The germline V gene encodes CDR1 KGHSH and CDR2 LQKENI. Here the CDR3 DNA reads TGTGCCAGCCACAGGAGGAACACTGAAGCTTTCTTT. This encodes CASHRRNTEAFF.

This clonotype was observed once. CDR3 region: CASSRTAGETQYF. Here the CDR3 DNA reads TGTGCCAGCAGTCGAACGGCTGGGGAGACCCAGTACTTC. J is TRBJ2-5 and V is TRBV11-2; D ambiguous. Germline V gene lookup returns CDR1 SGHAT and CDR2 FQNNGV. V lost 6 bases to trimming and J lost 5 bases, with 13 bases between them. This CDR3 contains 13 residues.

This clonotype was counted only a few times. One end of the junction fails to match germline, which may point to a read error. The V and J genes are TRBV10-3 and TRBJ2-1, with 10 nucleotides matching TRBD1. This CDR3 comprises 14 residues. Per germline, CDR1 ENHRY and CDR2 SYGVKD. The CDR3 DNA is TGTGCCATGCGGGACAGGGGTCCCTACAGTGAGCAGTTCTTC. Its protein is CAMRDRGPYSEQFF.

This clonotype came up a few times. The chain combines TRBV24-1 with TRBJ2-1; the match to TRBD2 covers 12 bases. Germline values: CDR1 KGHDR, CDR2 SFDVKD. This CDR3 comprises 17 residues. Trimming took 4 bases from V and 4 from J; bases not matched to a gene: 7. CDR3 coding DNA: TGTGCCACCAGTGAGCCTGGACTAGCGGGAAAGTACAATGAGCAGTTCTTC. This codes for CATSEPGLAGKYNEQFF.

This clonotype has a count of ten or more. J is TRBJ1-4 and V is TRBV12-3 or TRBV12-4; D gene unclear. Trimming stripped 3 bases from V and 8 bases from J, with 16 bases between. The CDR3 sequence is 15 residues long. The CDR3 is CASSFWARTGEKLFF. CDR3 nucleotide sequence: TGTGCCAGCAGTTTCTGGGCCCGGACGGGAGAAAAACTGTTTTTT.

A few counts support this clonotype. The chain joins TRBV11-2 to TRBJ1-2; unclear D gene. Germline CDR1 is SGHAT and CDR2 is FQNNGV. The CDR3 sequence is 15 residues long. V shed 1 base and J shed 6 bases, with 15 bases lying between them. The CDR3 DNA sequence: TGTGCCAGCAGCTTAGGTGGCAGGTTGATGGATGGCTACACCTTC. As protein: CASSLGGRLMDGYTF. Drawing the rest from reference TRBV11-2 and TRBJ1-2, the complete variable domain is EAGVAQSPRYKIIEKRQSVAFWCNPISGHATLYWYQQILGQGPKLLIQFQNNGVVDDSQLPKDRFSAERLKGVDSTLKIQPAKLEDSAVYLCASSLGGRLMDGYTFGSGTRLTVV.

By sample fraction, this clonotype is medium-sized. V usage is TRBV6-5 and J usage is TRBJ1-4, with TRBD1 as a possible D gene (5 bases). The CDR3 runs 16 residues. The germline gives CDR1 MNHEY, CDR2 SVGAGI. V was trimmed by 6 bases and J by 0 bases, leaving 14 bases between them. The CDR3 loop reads CASSSDRRSTNEKLFF. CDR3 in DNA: TGTGCCAGCAGCTCCGACAGACGTTCAACTAATGAAAAACTGTTTTTT.